The clone carrying this T cell receptor beta chain showed up just once. The antigen is undetermined. This record comes from a study of OX40 agonist ivuxolimab in advanced cancers. Study in general: Every 2 weeks, patients received ivuxolimab intravenously, dosed at 0.01 to 10 mg/kg.

TCRdb's table, derived via immunoSEQ multiplex PCR, lists solely in-frame clones and lacks some. The data contain around 110,000 clones, approximately 92% of them singletons. Notes on the study in general: The study found that CD8+ T cells averaged more expanded clones than CD4+.

Enrollment shut out patients with autoimmune disease history or systemic immunosuppression. Baseline, cycle 4 day 1, and cycle 7 day 1 were the blood sampling points. The CDR3 runs 16 residues. The rearrangement uses TRBV21-1 and TRBJ2-1; the D call in the table, TRBD1, was not verified against the DNA. TRBV21-1 counts as a pseudogene. The sample in question was CD4+ or CD8+ T cells sorted from blood, obtained in a trial of the OX40 agonist ivuxolimab. This sequence was found in an adult with an advanced solid tumor such as melanoma, head and neck, liver or kidney cancer. As DNA, the CDR3 is TGTGCCAGCAGCAAAGTATCGAAGGGGAATAGGAATGAGCAGTTCTTC. This sequence encodes CASSKVSKGNRNEQFF.